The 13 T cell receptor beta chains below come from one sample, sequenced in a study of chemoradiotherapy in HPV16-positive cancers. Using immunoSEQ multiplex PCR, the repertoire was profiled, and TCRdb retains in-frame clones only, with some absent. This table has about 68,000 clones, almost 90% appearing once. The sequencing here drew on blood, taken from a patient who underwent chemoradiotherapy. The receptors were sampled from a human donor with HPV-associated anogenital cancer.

In DNA form, the CDR3 reads TGCAGCGTCAACAGAGGCTCCTACAATGAGCAGTTCTTC. Encoded protein: CSVNRGSYNEQFF. The J gene is TRBJ2-1, the V gene TRBV29-1; D is undetermined. This CDR3 is 13 amino acids long. Per the germline V gene, CDR1 is SQVTM and CDR2 is ANQGSEA. Trimming shortened V by 6 bases and J by 0 bases, and 9 bases separated the two germline ends.

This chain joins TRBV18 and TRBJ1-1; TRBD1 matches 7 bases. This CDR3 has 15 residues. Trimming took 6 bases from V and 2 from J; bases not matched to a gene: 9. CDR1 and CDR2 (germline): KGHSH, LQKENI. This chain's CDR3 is CASSLRGTANTEAFF. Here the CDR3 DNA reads TGTGCCAGCTCCCTCAGAGGGACAGCAAACACTGAAGCTTTCTTT. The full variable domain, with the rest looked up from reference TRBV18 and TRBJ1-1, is NAGVMQNPRHLVRRRGQEARLRCSPMKGHSHVYWYRQLPEEGLKFMVYLQKENIIDESGMPKERFSAEFPKEGPSILRIQQVVRGDSAAYFCASSLRGTANTEAFFGQGTRLTVV.

This chain's CDR3 is CASSPRRDGYTF. The CDR3 DNA sequence: TGTGCCAGCTCCCCTAGAAGGGATGGCTACACCTTC. The J gene is TRBJ1-2, the V gene TRBV18; D uncertain. Trimming removed 6 bases from V and 6 bases from J, with 11 bases in between. This CDR3 spans 12 amino acids. Germline-derived CDR1 and CDR2 are KGHSH and LQKENI.

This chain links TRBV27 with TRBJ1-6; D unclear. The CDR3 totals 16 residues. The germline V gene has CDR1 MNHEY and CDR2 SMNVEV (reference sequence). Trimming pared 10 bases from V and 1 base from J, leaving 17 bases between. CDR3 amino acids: CATLEGGGSYNSPLHF. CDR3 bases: TGTGCCACCCTGGAAGGAGGTGGGTCCTATAATTCACCCCTCCACTTT.

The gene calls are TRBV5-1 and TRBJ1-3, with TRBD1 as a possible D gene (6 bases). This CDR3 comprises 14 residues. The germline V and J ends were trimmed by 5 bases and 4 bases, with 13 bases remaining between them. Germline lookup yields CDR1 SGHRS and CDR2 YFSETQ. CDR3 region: CASRGDRLGNTIYF. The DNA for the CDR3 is TGCGCCAGCAGGGGCGACAGGCTAGGAAACACCATATATTTT. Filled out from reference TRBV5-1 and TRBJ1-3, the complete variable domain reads KAGVTQTPRYLIKTRGQQVTLSCSPISGHRSVSWYQQTPGQGLQFLFEYFSETQRNKGNFPGRFSGRQFSNSRSEMNVSTLELGDSALYLCASRGDRLGNTIYFGEGSWLTVV.

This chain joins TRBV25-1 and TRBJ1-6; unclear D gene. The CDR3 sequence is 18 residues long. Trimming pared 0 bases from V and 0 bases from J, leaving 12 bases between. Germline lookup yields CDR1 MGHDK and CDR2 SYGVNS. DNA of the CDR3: TGTGCCAGCAGTGAATACGGTCAAATTACCTCCTATAATTCACCCCTCCACTTT. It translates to CASSEYGQITSYNSPLHF.

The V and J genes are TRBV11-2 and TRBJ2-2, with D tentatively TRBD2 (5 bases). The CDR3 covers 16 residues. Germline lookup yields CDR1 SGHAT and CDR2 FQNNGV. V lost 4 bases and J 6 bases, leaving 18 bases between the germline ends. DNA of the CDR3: TGTGCCAGCAGCTCGATCCGGGATCAAACGGCCGGGGAGCTGTTTTTT. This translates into CASSSIRDQTAGELFF. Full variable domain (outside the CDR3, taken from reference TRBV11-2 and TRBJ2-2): EAGVAQSPRYKIIEKRQSVAFWCNPISGHATLYWYQQILGQGPKLLIQFQNNGVVDDSQLPKDRFSAERLKGVDSTLKIQPAKLEDSAVYLCASSSIRDQTAGELFFGEGSRLTVL.

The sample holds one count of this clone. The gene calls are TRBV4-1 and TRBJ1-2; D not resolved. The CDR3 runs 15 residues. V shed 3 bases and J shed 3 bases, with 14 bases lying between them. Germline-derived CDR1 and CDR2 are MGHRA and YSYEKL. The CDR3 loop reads CASSQVIQDYYGYTF. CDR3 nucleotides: TGCGCCAGCAGCCAGGTTATCCAGGACTACTATGGCTACACCTTC.

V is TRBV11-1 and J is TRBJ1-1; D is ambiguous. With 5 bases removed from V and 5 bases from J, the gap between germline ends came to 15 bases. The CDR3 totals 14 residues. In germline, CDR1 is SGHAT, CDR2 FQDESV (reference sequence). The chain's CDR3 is CASSARLSGTEAFF. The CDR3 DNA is TGTGCCAGCAGCGCGCGGTTGTCGGGGACTGAAGCTTTCTTT.

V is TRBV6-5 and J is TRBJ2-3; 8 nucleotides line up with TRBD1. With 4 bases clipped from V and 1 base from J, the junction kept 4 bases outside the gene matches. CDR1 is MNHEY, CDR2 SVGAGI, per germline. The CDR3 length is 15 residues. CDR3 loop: CASSSPGQGTDTQYF. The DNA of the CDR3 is TGTGCCAGCAGTTCCCCGGGACAGGGCACAGATACGCAGTATTTT.

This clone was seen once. Here the CDR3 DNA reads TGTGCCAGTAGAAGATGGATTAAGGACACTGAAGCTTTCTTT. This encodes CASRRWIKDTEAFF. The chain combines TRBV19 with TRBJ1-1; D uncertain. Trimming left V 6 bases short and J 3 bases short, with 14 bases between. The CDR3 has 14 amino acids. CDR1 is LNHDA, CDR2 SQIVND, per germline (reference sequence).

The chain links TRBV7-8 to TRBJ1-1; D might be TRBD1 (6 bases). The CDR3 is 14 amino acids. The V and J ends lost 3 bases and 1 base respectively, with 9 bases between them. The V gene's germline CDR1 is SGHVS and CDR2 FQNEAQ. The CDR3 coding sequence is TGTGCCAGCAGCTTCGGACAGACGAACACTGAAGCTTTCTTT. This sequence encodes CASSFGQTNTEAFF. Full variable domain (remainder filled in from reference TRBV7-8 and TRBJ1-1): GAGVSQSPRYKVAKRGQDVALRCDPISGHVSLFWYQQALGQGPEFLTYFQNEAQLDKSGLPSDRFFAERPEGSVSTLKIQRTQQEDSAVYLCASSFGQTNTEAFFGQGTRLTVV.

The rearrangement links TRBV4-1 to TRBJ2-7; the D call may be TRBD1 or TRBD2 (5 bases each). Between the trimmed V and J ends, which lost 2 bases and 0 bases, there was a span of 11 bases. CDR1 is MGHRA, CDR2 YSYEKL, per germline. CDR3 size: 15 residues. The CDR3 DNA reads TGCGCCAGCAGCCAATACCGGGACGCCTCCTACGAGCAGTACTTC. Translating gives CASSQYRDASYEQYF.